This paragraph covers one T cell receptor beta chain sequence. Produced via immunoSEQ multiplex PCR; TCRdb's table is partial and in-frame only. The data hold 270,000 or so clones, with roughly nine tenths observed a single time. This entry belongs to a study of blood T cell repertoires in COVID-19. With 3 bases clipped from V and 8 bases from J, the junction kept 9 bases outside the gene matches. The CDR3 is made up of 14 amino acids. Germline CDR1 LNHDA, CDR2 SQIVND (reference sequence). The TCR was taken from a woman aged 40 to 50 who had recovered from COVID-19. The source material was peripheral blood. The chain has TRBV19 and TRBJ1-2; 7 nucleotides agree with TRBD1. CDR3: CASSISRQGGGYTF. In nucleotides, the CDR3 is TGTGCCAGTAGTATTTCCCGACAGGGTGGCGGCTACACCTTC.